This TCR beta chain is drawn from a study of cytomegalovirus exposure and HLA in healthy donors. Whole-study context: From HLA-typed donors, an early data release held around 80 million unique TCRs. Overall study results and limits: CMV serostatus was the sole immune exposure data available. Most TCR sequences were seen very rarely across donors, but some public TCRs occurred in many. V- and J-gene trimming in TCR beta was tied to a missense DCLRE1C variant by an analysis performed later.

With regard to this clone: Its specificity is unknown.

V was clipped by 7 bases and J by 1 base; unmatched bases: 13. The CDR3 consists of 18 residues. CDR1 and CDR2 (germline): SGDLS, YYNGEE. It was with 60 Vbeta and 13 Jbeta primers that the PCR ran. The method was immunoSEQ multiplex PCR; TCRdb's version includes in-frame clones alone and lacks a portion of them. The data hold 95,000 to 150,000 clones, with more than 60% observed a single time. This clonotype was sampled from a man aged 18-30 years in good health and CMV-seronegative. Sequencing was carried out using PBMCs. This chain links TRBV9 with TRBJ2-1, with 11 bases lining up with TRBD2. In DNA, the CDR3 is TGTGCCAGCGGCTCACTAGCGGGAGTCCCCCTGTCCTACAATGAGCAGTTCTTC. It encodes CASGSLAGVPLSYNEQFF.